A single T cell receptor (beta chain) is shown here with its context. The CDR3 has 11 amino acids. V dropped 3 bases and J dropped 9 bases, with 8 bases sitting between them. Germline V gene sequence: CDR1 SEHNR, CDR2 FQNEAQ (reference sequence). The entry originates in a study of blood T cell repertoires in COVID-19. Study-wide background: The United States, Italy and Spain were the sources of the acute and convalescent COVID-19 samples. Sources were T cells, B-cell-depleted T cells, or PBMCs; the material itself was cDNA or gDNA.

The authors' processing: Amplification with reference gene primers provided the estimates of nucleated cell counts. Using immunoSEQ multiplex PCR, the repertoire was profiled, and TCRdb retains in-frame clones only, with some absent. Clone size and the V and J calls come from that table; the DNA yielded D and trimming. Of around 69,000 clones in the sample, 70% to 90% were seen once. This chain links TRBV7-9 with TRBJ1-2; the D is unclear. The TCR originated in a man aged 45-65 years with acute or convalescent COVID-19. Sequencing was done on a sample of peripheral blood. The CDR3 reads CASSLAGRYTF. CDR3 sequence (DNA): TGTGCCAGCAGCTTGGCGGGCCGCTACACCTTC.